The T cell receptor (beta chain) under discussion was sequenced for a study of regulatory T cells in long-lasting Graves disease. Time point meaning: newly diagnosed GD, antithyroid drugs for less than 3 months. Following extraction of RNA from PBMCs, that RNA was used to make the TCR library. All patients originated from an endocrinology department located in Xi'an, China. In germline, CDR1 is MNHEY, CDR2 SMNVEV (reference sequence). This CDR3 region has 13 residues. After removal of 3 bases from V and 6 bases from J, the junction contained 5 bases not matched to a gene. Ten or more counts support this clonotype. Arm-PCR with iRepertoire HTBI primers amplified the CDR3 regions for these TCR beta libraries. MiXCR was run by TCRdb on the multiplex PCR reads, yielding one entry per CDR3 protein. This table has approximately 360,000 distinct CDR3 sequences, over 9.5% appearing once. These same records also appear under a second study, on T cells in Graves' hyperthyroidism and ophthalmopathy.

The source material was peripheral blood mononuclear cells (PBMCs), sampled at new diagnosis, from a patient treated with antithyroid drugs. The sequence was collected from a woman between 18 and 29 years old with Graves disease. The chain combines TRBV27 with TRBJ2-7; TRBD2 aligns across 7 bases. The CDR3 DNA reads TGTGCCAGCAGTTTTAGCGGGTGGGGCGAGCAGTACTTC. Translated, it gives CASSFSGWGEQYF.